The rows below give T cell receptor beta chains drawn from one sample of a study of T cell changes during pregnancy in multiple sclerosis. Sequenced by immunoSEQ multiplex PCR; TCRdb stores in-frame clones only, minus some. The sample has approximately 31,000 clones; roughly nine tenths are singletons. Specimen: CD8+ T cells from peripheral blood mononuclear cells, collected in the second trimester of pregnancy. The receptors stem from a female donor with multiple sclerosis, enrolled in a pregnancy study. CDR3s include the opening cysteine and the closing phenylalanine or tryptophan.

v_call	j_call	cdr3_aa
TRBV27	TRBJ2-3	CASSPRYGTDTQYF
TRBV7-8	TRBJ2-7	CASSFGRNYEQYF
TRBV7-2	TRBJ2-7	CASSSPGGTYEQYF
TRBV11-2	TRBJ1-1	CASSLGQGTEAFF
TRBV6-1	TRBJ2-5	CASSAGTGVPQETQYF
TRBV7-2	TRBJ2-5	CASSLMDPGLAAVKETQYF
TRBV4-1	TRBJ2-1	CASSQLLAGEEEQFF
TRBV6-5	TRBJ2-2	CASSYRGAPWGGELFF
TRBV7-8	TRBJ1-2	CASSLFPRGGALGRGYTF
TRBV19	TRBJ1-2	CASTGRESGYTF
TRBV27	TRBJ2-7	CASKGDRGVYEQYF
TRBV4-1	TRBJ2-7	CASSPQQGAYEQYF
TRBV7-9	TRBJ2-7	CASSHGTDPSEQYF
TRBV28	TRBJ2-7	CASSRGLAGLAYEQYF
TRBV30	TRBJ2-3	CAWSIGTSNTDTQYF
TRBV4-1	TRBJ1-2	CASSQGPGVSYGYTF
TRBV29-1	TRBJ2-1	CSVESARVASYNEQFF
TRBV30	TRBJ2-7	CAWSPRDTHYEQYF
TRBV4-1	TRBJ1-5	CASSQNRVSNQPQHF
TRBV4-1	TRBJ2-1	CASSPSSGSNNEQFF
TRBV7-9	TRBJ1-2	CASGNQGFNYGYTF
TRBV11-2	TRBJ2-1	CASSRGRLAGFGPGGEQFF
TRBV29-1	TRBJ1-4	CSVQTGGENEKLFF